The 16 T cell receptor beta chains presented below share a single source sample, sequenced in a study of regulatory and conventional T cells in RAG deficiency. The method was immunoSEQ multiplex PCR; TCRdb's version includes in-frame clones alone and lacks a portion of them. Seen here are some 750 clones, 40% to 45% observed once, and the top ten hold under 45%. The sorted conventional CD4+ T cells were CD25-low and CD127-high, with genomic DNA sequenced. Sequenced: CD4+ effector T cells sorted from blood. Source of these receptors: a human donor with RAG deficiency presenting as severe combined immunodeficiency.

The sample holds a few counts of this clone. V and J are TRBV27 and TRBJ1-1; D is unclear. Per the germline V gene, CDR1 is MNHEY and CDR2 is SMNVEV (reference sequence). V was trimmed by 4 bases and J by 5 bases, leaving 5 bases between them. The CDR3 is 11 residues long. CDR3 coding DNA: TGTGCCAGCAGTTGGGGTACTGAAGCTTTCTTT. It encodes CASSWGTEAFF.

The chain has TRBV28 and TRBJ1-2; no reliable D call. Germline CDR1 reads MDHEN; CDR2 reads SYDVKM. V was clipped by 3 bases and J by 0 bases, with 2 bases between them. CDR3 length: 12 residues. CDR3 sequence reads: CASSFPNYGYTF. CDR3 DNA: TGTGCCAGCAGTTTCCCTAACTATGGCTACACCTTC.

The chain combines TRBV5-2 with TRBJ2-7; TRBD2 is taken as the D call from the table, unchecked against the DNA. TRBV5-2 has pseudogene status. The CDR3 length is 15 residues. CDR3 nucleotides: TGTGCCAGCAGCTTGGATCCGCGGGGTTGGGGGGAGCAGTACTTC. Amino acid sequence: CASSLDPRGWGEQYF.

In its sample, this clone is large (0.1 to 1%). The chain recombines TRBV6-5 with TRBJ2-7; D possibly corresponds to TRBD1 (6 bases). This CDR3 is 12 amino acids long. V lost 7 bases to trimming and J lost 5 bases, with 12 bases between them. Per germline, CDR1 MNHEY and CDR2 SVGAGI. CDR3 bases: TGTGCCAGCACCACAGGGATACACGAGCAGTACTTC. It encodes CASTTGIHEQYF.

CDR3 sequence (DNA): TGCAGTGCTAGCTCGACGGGCTACACCTTC. Encoded protein: CSASSTGYTF. The genes are TRBV20-1 and TRBJ1-2; D not certain. V was pared by 3 bases and J by 8 bases, with 7 bases between. The CDR3 loop spans 10 amino acids. From germline, CDR1 is DFQATT and CDR2 SNEGSKA (reference sequence).

This chain connects TRBV9 to TRBJ1-2; D not certain. CDR3 length: 10 amino acids. Germline V gene data show CDR1 as SGDLS and CDR2 as YYNGEE. Trimming left V 5 bases short and J 5 bases short, with 4 bases between. As DNA, the CDR3 is TGTGCCAGCAGGTTTTATGGCTACACCTTC. Translation gives CASRFYGYTF. Filled out from reference TRBV9 and TRBJ1-2, the complete variable domain reads DSGVTQTPKHLITATGQRVTLRCSPRSGDLSVYWYQQSLDQGLQFLIQYYNGEERAKGNILERFSAQQFPDLHSELNLSSLELGDSALYFCASRFYGYTFGSGTRLTVV.

This clone is large (0.1 to 1%) within its sample. CDR3 coding DNA: TGTGCCAGCAGCCCGCTCCAGTGGGGCACTGAAGCTTTCTTT. Amino acids: CASSPLQWGTEAFF. The chain couples TRBV7-8 to TRBJ1-1; unclear D gene. The V end lost 5 bases, the J end lost 4 bases, and 14 bases lay between the germline ends. The germline V gene encodes CDR1 SGHVS and CDR2 FQNEAQ. This CDR3 has 14 residues.

This clone was seen only a few times. V is TRBV7-2 and J is TRBJ2-5, with D unclear. V lost 3 bases to trimming and J lost 4 bases, with 9 bases between them. Germline CDR1 SGHTA, CDR2 FQGNSA. The CDR3 totals 13 residues. CDR3: CASSFASGETQYF. The CDR3 DNA follows: TGTGCCAGCAGCTTTGCATCGGGAGAGACCCAGTACTTC.

In this sample, this clone is medium-sized. The V gene is TRBV9, the J gene TRBJ2-5; the D is unclear. Germline V lookup: CDR1 SGDLS, CDR2 YYNGEE. CDR3 length equals 13 residues. The V end was cut by 0 bases, the J end by 2 bases, with 5 bases between. CDR3 sequence (DNA): TGTGCCAGCAGCGTAGTAGGGCAAGAGACCCAGTACTTC. Protein product: CASSVVGQETQYF.

V is TRBV6-5 and J is TRBJ1-2; no clear D gene. This CDR3 region has 10 residues. V lost 6 bases to trimming and J lost 5 bases, with 4 bases between them. Germline CDR1 reads MNHEY; CDR2 reads SVGAGI. CDR3 coding DNA: TGTGCCAGCAGGTTTTATGGCTACACCTTC. Translation gives CASRFYGYTF.

This clone is medium-sized (0.01 to 0.1%) within its sample. The chain is built from TRBV11-2 and TRBJ2-2; D perhaps matches TRBD2 (5 bases). Germline-derived CDR1 and CDR2 are SGHAT and FQNNGV. CDR3 length: 11 residues. With 7 bases removed from V and 6 bases from J, the gap between germline ends came to 6 bases. The CDR3 DNA reads TGTGCCAGCATTAGCGCCGGGGAGCTGTTTTTT. Its translation: CASISAGELFF. Together with reference TRBV11-2 and TRBJ2-2, the CDR3 gives the full variable domain: EAGVAQSPRYKIIEKRQSVAFWCNPISGHATLYWYQQILGQGPKLLIQFQNNGVVDDSQLPKDRFSAERLKGVDSTLKIQPAKLEDSAVYLCASISAGELFFGEGSRLTVL.

The rearrangement uses TRBV7-2 and TRBJ1-1, with no clear D. The CDR3 length is 9 residues. Trimming stripped 1 base from V and 11 bases from J, with 2 bases between. CDR1 and CDR2 (germline): SGHTA, FQGNSA. DNA of the CDR3: TGTGCCAGCAGCTTAGGGGCTTTCTTT. Translated, it gives CASSLGAFF. The whole variable domain, filled in from reference TRBV7-2 and TRBJ1-1, reads GAGVSQSPSNKVTEKGKDVELRCDPISGHTALYWYRQSLGQGLEFLIYFQGNSAPDKSGLPSDRFSAERTGGSVSTLTIQRTQQEDSAVYLCASSLGAFFGQGTRLTVV.

By sample fraction, this clone is medium-sized. The chain joins TRBV27 to TRBJ1-5; no clear D. Germline V lookup: CDR1 MNHEY, CDR2 SMNVEV (reference sequence). Trimming cost V 9 bases and J 3 bases, with 6 bases left between them. The CDR3 length is 11 residues. The CDR3 is CASGYNQPQHF. As DNA, the CDR3 is TGTGCCAGTGGTTACAATCAGCCCCAGCATTTT.

This clone occurred a few times. The V call is TRBV5-1, the J call TRBJ2-3; D is undetermined. The CDR3 loop spans 12 amino acids. Trimming pared 1 base from V and 3 bases from J, leaving 3 bases between. CDR1 and CDR2 from the germline V gene are SGHRS and YFSETQ. CDR3 amino acids: CASSLWTDTQYF. DNA of the CDR3: TGCGCCAGCAGCTTGTGGACAGATACGCAGTATTTT.

This clone is labeled medium-sized (0.01 to 0.1%). The CDR3 DNA is TGTGCCAGCACCACGGTGCTAGGCACAGATACGCAGTATTTT. Translation gives CASTTVLGTDTQYF. The chain combines TRBV6-5 with TRBJ2-3; D not resolved. CDR1 and CDR2 from the germline V gene are MNHEY and SVGAGI. The CDR3 sequence is 14 residues long. Between the trimmed V and J ends, which lost 7 bases and 1 base, there was a span of 12 bases.

The gene calls are TRBV7-3 and TRBJ1-1, with 9 nucleotides matching TRBD1. Trimming removed 3 bases from V and 4 bases from J; junction bases left unmatched: 6. The CDR3 covers 15 residues. Looked up from germline, CDR1 is SGHTA and CDR2 is FQGTGA. This chain's CDR3 is CASSFLTGGPTEAFF. As DNA, the CDR3 is TGTGCCAGCAGCTTCCTGACAGGGGGACCCACTGAAGCTTTCTTT.